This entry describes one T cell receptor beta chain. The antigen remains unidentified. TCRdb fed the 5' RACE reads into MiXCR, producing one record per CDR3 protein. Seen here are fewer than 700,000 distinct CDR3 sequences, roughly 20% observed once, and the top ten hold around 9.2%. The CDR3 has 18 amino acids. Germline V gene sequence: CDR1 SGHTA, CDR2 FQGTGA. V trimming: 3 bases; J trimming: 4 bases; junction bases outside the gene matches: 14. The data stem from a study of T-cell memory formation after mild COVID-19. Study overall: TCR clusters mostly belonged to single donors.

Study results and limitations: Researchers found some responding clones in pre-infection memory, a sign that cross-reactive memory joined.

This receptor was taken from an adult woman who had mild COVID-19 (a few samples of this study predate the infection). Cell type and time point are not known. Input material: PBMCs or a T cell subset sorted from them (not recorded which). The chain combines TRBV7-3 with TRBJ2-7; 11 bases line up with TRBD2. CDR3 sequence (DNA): TGTGCCAGCAGCTTTAAGACTAGCGGGGTTGTTGTCCCATACGAGCAGTACTTC. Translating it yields CASSFKTSGVVVPYEQYF.